The source of this TCR beta chain is a study of blood T cell repertoires in COVID-19. Enrolled during active infection, Seattle patients were then followed longitudinally. Germline-derived CDR1 and CDR2 are SGDLS and YYNGEE. The CDR3 is 15 amino acids. Trimming removed 4 bases from V and 0 bases from J; junction bases left unmatched: 6. In the original processing: Nucleated cell counts were estimated from reference gene primer amplification. TCRdb's table, derived via immunoSEQ multiplex PCR, lists solely in-frame clones and lacks some. Clone size and the V and J calls come from that table; the DNA yielded D and trimming. Altogether 300,000 to 400,000 clones are present, 65% to 90% being singletons, with the ten largest covering under 8.5%.

This clonotype was obtained from an older woman with COVID-19, enrolled during active disease. Sequenced input: peripheral blood. The chain links TRBV9 to TRBJ1-2; 7 nucleotides align to TRBD1. The CDR3 is CASSPGQGANYGYTF. The CDR3 DNA reads TGTGCCAGCAGCCCCGGGCAGGGGGCTAACTATGGCTACACCTTC. The full variable domain, its missing parts supplied by reference TRBV9 and TRBJ1-2, is DSGVTQTPKHLITATGQRVTLRCSPRSGDLSVYWYQQSLDQGLQFLIQYYNGEERAKGNILERFSAQQFPDLHSELNLSSLELGDSALYFCASSPGQGANYGYTFGSGTRLTVV.